The 26 T cell receptor beta chains below were found in one sample sequenced in a study of sequential checkpoint blockade in melanoma. The repertoire was sequenced with immunoSEQ multiplex PCR; TCRdb's copy has only in-frame clones and lacks some. The sample lists about 20,000 clones; 82% were seen once. The treatment is: randomized to nivolumab then ipilimumab (arm A) or the reverse (arm B). The sequencing here drew on CD8+ T cells sorted from blood (inferred from file names), taken from a patient given nivolumab and ipilimumab in sequence. These receptors came from a human donor with melanoma.

In this sample, this clone turned up a few times. This rearrangement joins TRBV6-5 to TRBJ2-7; 10 nucleotides match TRBD1. After removal of 0 bases from V and 2 bases from J, the junction contained 4 bases not matched to a gene. Germline V CDR1 and CDR2: MNHEY, SVGAGI. CDR3 size: 16 residues. CDR3 sequence: CASSYSIGTGAYEQYF. DNA for the CDR3: TGTGCCAGCAGTTACTCGATTGGGACAGGGGCCTACGAGCAGTACTTC.

The V call is TRBV7-9, the J call TRBJ1-1, with 8 bases aligning to TRBD1. Germline CDR1 reads SEHNR; CDR2 reads FQNEAQ (reference sequence). V lost 2 bases, J lost 11 bases, and 10 bases stayed unmatched. There are 14 residues in the CDR3. Here the CDR3 DNA reads TGTGCCAGCAGCTTACCCCGACAGGGGCCCGGTGCTTTCTTT. This translates into CASSLPRQGPGAFF.

J is TRBJ2-7 and V is TRBV5-8; D might be TRBD2 (5 bases). V shed 6 bases and J shed 4 bases, with 17 bases lying between them. CDR1 and CDR2 from the germline V gene are SGHTS and YDEGEE. The CDR3 has 14 residues. The CDR3 nucleotides read TGTGCCAGCACCGAAGGCCACAGCGGATACGAGCAGTACTTC. It is translated as CASTEGHSGYEQYF.

For the CDR3, the DNA is TGCAGCGTTGAAGACAGGGCCGTTTCCTCTGGGGCCAACGTCCTGACTTTC. Translation gives CSVEDRAVSSGANVLTF. V usage is TRBV29-1 and J usage is TRBJ2-6; D is perhaps TRBD1 (5 bases). Germline V gene lookup returns CDR1 SQVTM and CDR2 ANQGSEA. CDR3 size: 17 residues. Trimming took 0 bases from V and 0 from J, leaving 12 bases between them.

The V gene is TRBV30, the J gene TRBJ1-2, with a tentative D call TRBD1 (5 bases). Trimming took 2 bases from V and 1 from J, leaving 20 bases between them. CDR1 and CDR2 (germline): GTSNPN, SVGIG (reference sequence). The CDR3 contains 17 residues. In DNA, the CDR3 is TGTGCCTGGAGTAGCGGGCAGGGCCCTTCCCGTAACTATGGCTACACCTTC. It yields the protein CAWSSGQGPSRNYGYTF. Supplemented by reference TRBV30 and TRBJ1-2, the full variable domain reads SQTIHQWPATLVQPVGSPLSLECTVEGTSNPNLYWYRQAAGRGLQLLFYSVGIGQISSEVPQNLSASRPQDRQFILSSKKLLLSDSGFYLCAWSSGQGPSRNYGYTFGSGTRLTVV.

This clone was detected a few times. The rearrangement joins TRBV4-3 to TRBJ1-1, with D unclear. Trimming pared 0 bases from V and 1 base from J, leaving 6 bases between. The CDR3 extends over 14 amino acids. Germline V CDR1 and CDR2: LGHNA, YSLEER. The CDR3 nucleotides read TGCGCCAGCAGCCAAGATAGAAGGAACACTGAAGCTTTCTTT. Its protein is CASSQDRRNTEAFF.

This clone appeared a single time. The chain employs TRBV7-9 and TRBJ2-5, with 10 bases lining up with TRBD1. There are 15 residues in the CDR3. The V and J ends lost 5 bases and 9 bases, in that order; junction bases with no gene match: 12. Germline values: CDR1 SEHNR, CDR2 FQNEAQ (reference sequence). CDR3 DNA sequence: TGTGCCAGCAGCCCAAAGACAGGGGGCGTAGCGGCCCAGTACTTC. Its translation: CASSPKTGGVAAQYF.

The chain carries TRBV29-1 and TRBJ2-7; D gene ambiguous. The germline V and J ends were trimmed by 3 bases and 2 bases, with 8 bases remaining between them. The germline V gene encodes CDR1 SQVTM and CDR2 ANQGSEA. CDR3 length equals 12 residues. Here the CDR3 reads CSVEGRAYEQYF. The CDR3 coding sequence is TGCAGCGTTGAGGGCCGCGCCTACGAGCAGTACTTC.

The V and J genes are TRBV7-9 and TRBJ2-1; TRBD2 might be the D (6 bases). There are 14 residues in the CDR3. Germline CDR1 and CDR2: SEHNR and FQNEAQ (reference sequence). The V and J ends lost 4 bases and 6 bases respectively, with 13 bases between them. Here the CDR3 DNA reads TGTGCCAGCAGCTCTGCCCAGGGAGGCAATGAGCAGTTCTTC. Translated: CASSSAQGGNEQFF.

V and J are TRBV7-2 and TRBJ2-7, with a possible D match to TRBD1 (6 bases). Germline V gives CDR1 SGHTA, CDR2 FQGNSA. V was cut by 1 base and J by 2 bases, with 9 bases left in between. The CDR3 contains 14 residues. CDR3 in DNA: TGTGCCAGCAGCTTAGAAAGGACAGCCTACGAGCAGTACTTC. This encodes CASSLERTAYEQYF.

This clone was detected a few times. This sequence joins TRBV4-2 and TRBJ1-5; D remains unclear. The CDR3 is 13 residues long. Germline loops: CDR1 LGHNA, CDR2 YNFKEQ. The ends were cut back, 3 bases at V and 1 base at J, with 4 bases in the middle. CDR3: CASSQGSNQPQHF. The CDR3 region has the DNA TGTGCCAGCAGCCAGGGCAGCAATCAGCCCCAGCATTTT.

The chain joins TRBV28 to TRBJ2-7, with a weak D call TRBD1 (6 bases). From germline, CDR1 is MDHEN and CDR2 SYDVKM. The CDR3 spans 12 residues. Trimming took 0 bases from V and 7 from J, leaving 7 bases between them. Here the CDR3 reads CASSLWDREQYF. CDR3 DNA sequence: TGTGCCAGCAGTTTATGGGACAGAGAGCAGTACTTC.

The CDR3 loop is CASSQEASGGGNEQYF. The CDR3, as DNA: TGCGCCAGCAGCCAAGAAGCGTCAGGGGGTGGTAACGAGCAGTACTTC. The rearrangement uses TRBV4-3 and TRBJ2-7, with 7 bases lining up with TRBD1. V dropped 0 bases and J dropped 5; count of bases not matched to a gene: 10. The CDR3 length is 16 residues. Germline CDR1 and CDR2: LGHNA and YSLEER.

The chain joins TRBV7-2 to TRBJ2-2; 10 bases line up with TRBD2. The V gene end was trimmed by 2 bases and the J gene end by 0 bases; junction bases not matched to a gene: 6. This CDR3 has 18 amino acids. The V gene's germline CDR1 is SGHTA and CDR2 FQGNSA. CDR3 sequence (DNA): TGTGCCAGCAGCTTACCCCGAGCGGGGGGGACGAACACCGGGGAGCTGTTTTTT. It specifies CASSLPRAGGTNTGELFF.

The rearrangement uses TRBV4-3 and TRBJ1-2; D may be TRBD1 (6 bases). Trimming shortened V by 0 bases and J by 2 bases, and 16 bases separated the two germline ends. The CDR3 has 17 amino acids. CDR1 is LGHNA, CDR2 YSLEER, per germline. CDR3 loop: CASSQELTGITNYGYTF. CDR3 in DNA: TGCGCCAGCAGCCAAGAGCTCACAGGGATCACGAACTATGGCTACACCTTC.

CDR3 residues: CAISESLRPPGAYGYTF. The CDR3 region has the DNA TGTGCCATCAGTGAGTCTCTGCGTCCGCCAGGGGCATATGGCTACACCTTC. The rearrangement joins TRBV10-3 to TRBJ1-2, with D tentatively TRBD1 (6 bases). Trimming cost V 0 bases and J 5 bases, with 19 bases left between them. Germline-derived CDR1 and CDR2 are ENHRY and SYGVKD. This CDR3 spans 17 amino acids.

The genes are TRBV5-5 and TRBJ2-7; 10 positions match TRBD1. Germline-derived CDR1 and CDR2 are SGHKS and YYEKEE (reference sequence). V was clipped by 3 bases and J by 0 bases; unmatched bases: 0. The CDR3 covers 14 residues. The CDR3 loop is CASSWTGGSYEQYF. CDR3 DNA: TGTGCCAGCAGCTGGACAGGGGGCTCCTACGAGCAGTACTTC.

In this sample, this clone turned up once. The V and J genes are TRBV6-1 and TRBJ1-5; 7 nucleotides match TRBD1. This CDR3 has 15 residues. Per the germline V gene, CDR1 is MNHNS and CDR2 is SASEGT. The J segment lost 0 bases and the V segment lost 4 bases, leaving 3 bases of the junction unmatched. CDR3 nucleotides: TGTGCCAGCAGTGCGGGACAGTATAGCAATCAGCCCCAGCATTTT. Amino acid sequence: CASSAGQYSNQPQHF.

The V call is TRBV11-3, the J call TRBJ1-5, with D maybe TRBD1 (6 bases). The CDR3 covers 13 residues. The germline V gene has CDR1 SGHNT and CDR2 YENEEA. V was shortened by 7 bases and J by 1 base, with 8 bases between the two germline ends. CDR3 amino acids: CASKGESNQPQHF. CDR3 sequence (DNA): TGTGCCAGCAAGGGGGAAAGCAATCAGCCCCAGCATTTT.

V usage is TRBV28 and J usage is TRBJ2-6; 7 bases align to TRBD1. J gave up 0 bases and V 3 bases, and 5 bases lay outside the gene matches. Germline CDR1 MDHEN, CDR2 SYDVKM. This CDR3 is 17 amino acids long. CDR3 nucleotide sequence: TGTGCCAGCAGTTTGGGGACAGTTAGCTCTGGGGCCAACGTCCTGACTTTC. Its protein product is CASSLGTVSSGANVLTF.

The rearrangement joins TRBV19 to TRBJ2-1, with TRBD2 matching 13 bases. Germline-derived CDR1 and CDR2 are LNHDA and SQIVND (reference sequence). The V and J ends lost 6 bases and 10 bases, in that order; junction bases with no gene match: 9. This CDR3 is 15 amino acids long. Here the CDR3 reads CASSSTSGGAQEQFF. DNA of the CDR3: TGTGCCAGTAGCAGTACTAGCGGGGGGGCCCAGGAGCAGTTCTTC.

The V gene is TRBV27, the J gene TRBJ1-6; D is possibly TRBD1 (6 bases). V lost 7 bases and J 7 bases, leaving 17 bases between the germline ends. The CDR3 consists of 15 residues. Germline V gene sequence: CDR1 MNHEY, CDR2 SMNVEV (reference sequence). The CDR3 bases are TGTGCCAGCAACTCGGACAGATGGGCCAATTCACCCCTCCACTTT. It codes for CASNSDRWANSPLHF.

This rearrangement joins TRBV6-1 to TRBJ2-5; D is possibly TRBD2 (6 bases). The J call is doubtful: the DNA matches TRBJ2-7 better. The CDR3 contains 14 residues. CDR1 MNHNS and CDR2 SASEGT come from the germline V gene. CDR3 sequence reads: CASRPRGTSYEQYF. The CDR3 nucleotides read TGTGCCAGCAGGCCCCGGGGGACCTCCTACGAGCAGTACTTC.

This clone was seen a few times. This chain connects TRBV9 to TRBJ1-1, with TRBD1 matching 9 bases. The CDR3 is 16 amino acids. The ends lost 7 bases at V and 0 bases at J; junction bases unmatched: 10. The germline CDR1 and CDR2 sequences are SGDLS and YYNGEE. The CDR3 bases are TGTGCCAGCGCTAAAGGGACAGGGATCATGAACACTGAAGCTTTCTTT. This translates into CASAKGTGIMNTEAFF.

The chain joins TRBV7-9 to TRBJ2-6, with 7 bases aligning to TRBD2. The ends lost 8 bases at V and 0 bases at J; junction bases unmatched: 1. The CDR3 totals 14 residues. Germline V gene lookup returns CDR1 SEHNR and CDR2 FQNEAQ (reference sequence). CDR3: CASGGGSGANVLTF. As DNA, the CDR3 is TGTGCCAGCGGGGGGGGCTCTGGGGCCAACGTCCTGACTTTC.

The V call is TRBV11-2, the J call TRBJ1-5; 8 bases fit TRBD1. J was trimmed by 2 bases and V by 2 bases; bases with no gene match: 5. Germline-derived CDR1 and CDR2 are SGHAT and FQNNGV. CDR3 length: 16 amino acids. CDR3 sequence (DNA): TGTGCCAGCAGCTTACAGGGGGCTGGAGGCAATCAGCCCCAGCATTTT. Its protein is CASSLQGAGGNQPQHF.